This is a list of T cell receptor beta chains from one sample in a study of CD8+ T cells in alopecia areata. Clones were sequenced by immunoSEQ multiplex PCR, and TCRdb holds only the in-frame ones, with some missing. The sample lists approximately 130,000 clones, about 50% seen once, with roughly a tenth in the top ten. The sequenced material came from NKG2D-low CD8+ T cells sorted from blood. These receptors all stem from a human donor with alopecia areata. Both conserved end residues are part of each CDR3. D genes are given only for firm matches. Clone size is given for some rows only: seen once, a few or many times, or a class if the clone is expanded.

j_call	v_call	d_call	clone_size	cdr3_nt	cdr3_aa
TRBJ2-3	TRBV6-4	.	.	TGTGCCAGCAGTGAATCCGACAGCACAGATACGCAGTATTTT	CASSESDSTDTQYF
TRBJ1-5	TRBV23-1	.	few	TGCGCCAGCAGTCATGGACAGATGGTCCAGCCCCAGCATTTT	CASSHGQMVQPQHF
TRBJ2-5	TRBV28	.	.	TGTGCCAGCACCCTAGGGTCCCGTTCCACGGTACAAGAGACCCAGTACTTC	CASTLGSRSTVQETQYF
TRBJ2-7	TRBV5-1	TRBD1	once	TGCGCCAGCAGTTGGGACAGAACCTACGAGCAGTACTTC	CASSWDRTYEQYF
TRBJ2-7	TRBV27	.	.	TGTGCCAGCAGTCCCCGGATCACCACCTACGAGCAGTACTTC	CASSPRITTYEQYF
TRBJ1-2	TRBV7-9	.	few	TGTGCCAGCAGCTTATCGGGGCAGGAACTCCTCTATGGCTACACCTTC	CASSLSGQELLYGYTF
TRBJ2-1	TRBV29-1	.	few	TGCAGCGTTGAAGATCTAGACGGCCCCGACAATGAGCAGTTCTTC	CSVEDLDGPDNEQFF
TRBJ2-7	TRBV30	TRBD2	.	TGTGCCTGGAGTGGGGAGCGGGGCCCCTACGAGCAGTACTTC	CAWSGERGPYEQYF
TRBJ2-2	TRBV11-2	.	few	TGTGCCAGCAGCCCCTTTCGGGAGCTGTTTTTT	CASSPFRELFF
TRBJ1-2	TRBV29-1	.	once	TGCAGCGTTGAAGACTGGACAGCCAGGGGTAACTATGGCTACACCTTC	CSVEDWTARGNYGYTF
TRBJ2-7	TRBV2	.	.	TGTGCCGGAAGGACTACCCCCCTCGAGCAGTACTTC	CAGRTTPLEQYF
TRBJ2-1	TRBV7-9	.	.	TGTGCCAGCAGCTTAGTTGGGGATGAGCAGTTCTTC	CASSLVGDEQFF
TRBJ2-3	TRBV28	.	.	TGTGCCAGCAGTTTATGGGGTCGGGTCACAGATACGCAGTATTTT	CASSLWGRVTDTQYF
TRBJ1-5	TRBV7-9	.	.	TGTGCCAGCAGCTTGGTTAATCAGCCCCAGCATTTT	CASSLVNQPQHF
TRBJ2-7	TRBV28	TRBD2	.	TGTGCCAGCAGTTTCGAGGCTAGCGGGAGCTACGAGCAGTACTTC	CASSFEASGSYEQYF
TRBJ2-1	TRBV5-6	TRBD1	.	TGTGCCAGCACCTGGGGGACAGGGGTTAGTGAGCAGTTCTTC	CASTWGTGVSEQFF
TRBJ2-3	TRBV29-1	TRBD2	.	TGCAGCGTTGAAGACTGGGAGTGGCAGGGAGGGACAGATACGCAGTATTTT	CSVEDWEWQGGTDTQYF
TRBJ2-2	TRBV29-1	TRBD2	.	TGCAGCGTGGTCACACTAGCGGCCCCGAACACCGGGGAGCTGTTTTTT	CSVVTLAAPNTGELFF
TRBJ2-1	TRBV9	TRBD2	.	TGTGCCAGCAGCGTAGGAACTAGCGGGGTTCAGAATGAGCAGTTCTTC	CASSVGTSGVQNEQFF
TRBJ2-4	TRBV28	.	few	TGTGCCAGCAGTTTAGGGACAAATCAGTACTTC	CASSLGTNQYF
TRBJ2-7	TRBV4-1	.	.	TGCGCCAGCAGCCAACTACAGGGACTCTCCTACGAGCAGTACTTC	CASSQLQGLSYEQYF
TRBJ2-1	TRBV7-9	TRBD2	few	TGTGCCAGCAGCTCGGGACTAGAAGGTAATGAGCAGTTCTTC	CASSSGLEGNEQFF